The clone carrying this T cell receptor (beta chain) was counted once. Its antigen is still unknown. PCR employed 60 Vbeta and 13 Jbeta primers. This table comes from immunoSEQ multiplex PCR, and its TCRdb copy is limited to in-frame clones, with some not included. The repertoire holds about 170,000 clones, with roughly 80% as singletons. The donors comprised healthy bone marrow donors. Each donor was nominally healthy when sampled (though unrecorded immune exposures were likely). This sample is drawn from a study of cytomegalovirus exposure and HLA in healthy donors. The junction had 9 bases not matched to a gene; V was cut back by 4 bases and J by 7 bases. Germline-derived CDR1 and CDR2 are SGHRS and YFSETQ. The CDR3 extends over 14 amino acids. Findings and caveats of the study: Accurate predictions that matched the HLA-A and HLA-B alleles of most subjects were reportedly made from TCR beta sequences.

The sequence came from a girl under 18 in good health and CMV-seropositive. The J gene is TRBJ2-5, the V gene TRBV5-1; 8 nucleotides line up with TRBD1. Sequencing was performed on PBMCs. CDR3 region: CASSPGQGRWTQYF. In nucleotides, the CDR3 is TGCGCCAGCAGCCCCGGACAGGGCAGGTGGACCCAGTACTTC.